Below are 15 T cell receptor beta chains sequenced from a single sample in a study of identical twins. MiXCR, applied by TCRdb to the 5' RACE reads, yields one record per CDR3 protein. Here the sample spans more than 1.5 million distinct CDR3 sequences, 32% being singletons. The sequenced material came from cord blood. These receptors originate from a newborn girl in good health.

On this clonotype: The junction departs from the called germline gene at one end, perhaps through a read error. The CDR3 sequence: CASSLGTRRVNSPPHF. The CDR3 bases are TGTGCCAGCAGTTTAGGTACACGAAGGGTCAATTCACCCCCCCACTTT. This chain connects TRBV27 to TRBJ1-6, with D unclear. The CDR3 is made up of 16 amino acids. Germline CDR1 reads MNHEY; CDR2 reads SMNVEV (reference sequence).

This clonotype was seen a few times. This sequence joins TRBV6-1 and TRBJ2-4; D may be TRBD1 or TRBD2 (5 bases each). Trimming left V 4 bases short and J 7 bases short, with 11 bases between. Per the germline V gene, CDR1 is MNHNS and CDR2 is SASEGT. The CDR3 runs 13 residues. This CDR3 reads CASSAGTVNIQYF. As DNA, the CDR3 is TGTGCCAGCAGTGCTGGGACGGTCAACATTCAGTACTTC.

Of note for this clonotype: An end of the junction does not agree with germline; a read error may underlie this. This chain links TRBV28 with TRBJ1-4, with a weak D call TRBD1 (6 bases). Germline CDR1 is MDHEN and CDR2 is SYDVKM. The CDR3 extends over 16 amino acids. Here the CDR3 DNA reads TGTACCAGCAGCCCCGACAGGCAATCAACTAATGAAAAACTGTTTTTT. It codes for CTSSPDRQSTNEKLFF.

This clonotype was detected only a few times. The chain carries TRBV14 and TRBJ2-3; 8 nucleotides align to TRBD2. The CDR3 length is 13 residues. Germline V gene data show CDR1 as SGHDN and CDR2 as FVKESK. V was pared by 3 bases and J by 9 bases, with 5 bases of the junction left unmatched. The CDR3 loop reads CASSQERGTTQYF. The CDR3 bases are TGTGCCAGCAGCCAGGAGCGGGGGACGACGCAGTATTTT.

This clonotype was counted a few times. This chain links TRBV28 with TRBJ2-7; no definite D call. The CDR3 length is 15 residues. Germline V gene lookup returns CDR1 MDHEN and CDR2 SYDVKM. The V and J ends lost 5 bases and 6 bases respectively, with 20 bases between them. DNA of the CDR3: TGTGCCAGCAGTCGAGGACCCCCCGGTGTAGGCGAGCAGTACTTC. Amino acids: CASSRGPPGVGEQYF.

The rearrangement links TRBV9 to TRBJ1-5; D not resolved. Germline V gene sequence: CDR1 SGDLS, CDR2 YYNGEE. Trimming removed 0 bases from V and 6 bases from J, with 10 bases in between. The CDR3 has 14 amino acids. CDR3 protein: CASSVDWGGQPQHF. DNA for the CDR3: TGTGCCAGCAGCGTAGACTGGGGTGGTCAGCCCCAGCATTTT.

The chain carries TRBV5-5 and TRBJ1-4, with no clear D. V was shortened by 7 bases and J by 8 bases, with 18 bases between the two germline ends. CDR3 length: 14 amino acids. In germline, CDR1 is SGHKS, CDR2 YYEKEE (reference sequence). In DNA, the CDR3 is TGTGCCAGCGCGTCCGGGAGGATGGGGGAAAAACTGTTTTTT. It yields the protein CASASGRMGEKLFF.

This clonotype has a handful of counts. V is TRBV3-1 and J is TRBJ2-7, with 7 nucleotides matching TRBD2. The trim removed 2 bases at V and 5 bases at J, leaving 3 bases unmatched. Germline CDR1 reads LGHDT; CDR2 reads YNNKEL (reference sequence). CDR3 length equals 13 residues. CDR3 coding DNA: TGTGCCAGCAGCCAACAAAGCGGGAACGAGCAGTACTTC. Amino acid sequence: CASSQQSGNEQYF.

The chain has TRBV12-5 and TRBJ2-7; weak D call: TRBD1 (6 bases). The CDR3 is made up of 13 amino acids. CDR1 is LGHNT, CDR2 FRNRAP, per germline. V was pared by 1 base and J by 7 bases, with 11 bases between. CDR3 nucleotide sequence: TGTGCTAGTGGTTTGGGGACAGACAATGAGCAGTACTTC. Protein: CASGLGTDNEQYF.

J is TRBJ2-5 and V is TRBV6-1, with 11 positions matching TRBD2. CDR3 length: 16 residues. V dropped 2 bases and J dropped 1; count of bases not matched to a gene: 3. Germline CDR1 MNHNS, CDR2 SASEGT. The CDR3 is CASSEFTSGGQETQYF. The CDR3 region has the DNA TGTGCCAGCAGTGAATTCACTAGCGGGGGCCAAGAGACCCAGTACTTC.

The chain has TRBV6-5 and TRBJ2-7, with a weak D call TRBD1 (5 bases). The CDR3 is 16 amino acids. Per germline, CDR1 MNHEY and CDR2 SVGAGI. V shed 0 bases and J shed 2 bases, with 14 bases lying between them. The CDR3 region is CASSYSIQARAYEQYF. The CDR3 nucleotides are TGTGCCAGCAGTTACTCGATTCAGGCCAGGGCCTACGAGCAGTACTTC.

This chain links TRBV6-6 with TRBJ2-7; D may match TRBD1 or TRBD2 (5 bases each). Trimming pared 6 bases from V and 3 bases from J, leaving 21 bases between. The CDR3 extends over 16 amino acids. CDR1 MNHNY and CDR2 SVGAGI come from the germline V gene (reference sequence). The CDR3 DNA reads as TGTGCCAGCAGGCCCAAGACGGGACCGAAGATCTACGAGCAGTACTTC. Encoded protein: CASRPKTGPKIYEQYF.

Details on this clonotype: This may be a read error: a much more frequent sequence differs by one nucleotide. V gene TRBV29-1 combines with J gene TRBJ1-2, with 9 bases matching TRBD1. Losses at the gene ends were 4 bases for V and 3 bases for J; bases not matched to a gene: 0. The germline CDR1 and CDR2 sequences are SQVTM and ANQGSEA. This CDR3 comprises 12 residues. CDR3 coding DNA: TGCAGCGTTGGGACAGGGGACTATGGCTACACCTTC. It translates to CSVGTGDYGYTF.

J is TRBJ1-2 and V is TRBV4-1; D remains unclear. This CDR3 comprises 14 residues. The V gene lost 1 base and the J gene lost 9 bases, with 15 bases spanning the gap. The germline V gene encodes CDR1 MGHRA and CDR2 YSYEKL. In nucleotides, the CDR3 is TGCGCCAGCAGCCAAGCAGGTATAGATTCCCGCTACACCTTC. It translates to CASSQAGIDSRYTF.

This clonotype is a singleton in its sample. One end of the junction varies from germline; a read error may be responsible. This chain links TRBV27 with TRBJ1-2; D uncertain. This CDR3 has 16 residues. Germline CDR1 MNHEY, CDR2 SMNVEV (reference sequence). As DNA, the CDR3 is TGTGCCAGCAGTTATCCCCTGGGCCTCGGATACTATGACTACACCTTC. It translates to CASSYPLGLGYYDYTF.